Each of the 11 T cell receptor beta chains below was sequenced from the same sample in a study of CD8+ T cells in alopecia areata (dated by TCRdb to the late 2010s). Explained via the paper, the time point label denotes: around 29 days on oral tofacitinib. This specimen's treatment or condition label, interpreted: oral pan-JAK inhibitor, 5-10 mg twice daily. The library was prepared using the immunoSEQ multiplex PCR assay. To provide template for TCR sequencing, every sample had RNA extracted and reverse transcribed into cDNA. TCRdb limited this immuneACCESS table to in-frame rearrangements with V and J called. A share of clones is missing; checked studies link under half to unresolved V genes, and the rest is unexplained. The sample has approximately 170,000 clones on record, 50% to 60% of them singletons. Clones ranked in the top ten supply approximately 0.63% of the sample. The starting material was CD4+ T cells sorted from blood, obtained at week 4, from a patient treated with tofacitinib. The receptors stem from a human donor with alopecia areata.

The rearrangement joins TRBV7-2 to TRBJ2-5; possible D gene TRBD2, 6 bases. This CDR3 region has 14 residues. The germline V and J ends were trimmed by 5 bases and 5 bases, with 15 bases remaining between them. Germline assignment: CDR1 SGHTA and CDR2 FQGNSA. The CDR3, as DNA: TGTGCCAGCAGCCAAGGAGGGGAGTCGGAGACCCAGTACTTC. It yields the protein CASSQGGESETQYF.

DNA for the CDR3: TGTGCCAGCAGCCAGGCCATAGGACAGAACACTGAAGCTTTCTTT. It translates to CASSQAIGQNTEAFF. This chain joins TRBV4-2 and TRBJ1-1; D may be TRBD1 (5 bases). The CDR3 has 15 amino acids. The ends were cut back, 3 bases at V and 1 base at J, with 12 bases in the middle. Per germline, CDR1 LGHNA and CDR2 YNFKEQ.

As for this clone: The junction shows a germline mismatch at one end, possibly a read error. CDR3 DNA sequence: TGTGCCACCAGTAGGGAAAATAGCAATCAGCCCCAGCATTTT. It is translated as CATSRENSNQPQHF. The chain is built from TRBV6-5 and TRBJ1-5; D gene ambiguous. There are 14 residues in the CDR3. Germline assignment: CDR1 MNHEY and CDR2 SVGAGI.

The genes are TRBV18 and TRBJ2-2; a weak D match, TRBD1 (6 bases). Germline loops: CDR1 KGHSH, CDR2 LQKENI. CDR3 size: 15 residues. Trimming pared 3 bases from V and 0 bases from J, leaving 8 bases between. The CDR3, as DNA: TGTGCCAGCTCACCGCAGGGGACGAACACCGGGGAGCTGTTTTTT. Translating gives CASSPQGTNTGELFF.

The CDR3 region is CASSLSHDEQFF. For the CDR3, the DNA is TGTGCCAGCAGCTTATCGCACGATGAGCAGTTCTTC. J is TRBJ2-1 and V is TRBV5-4; no firm D call. The CDR3 sequence is 12 residues long. V was trimmed by 2 bases and J by 8 bases, leaving 8 bases between them. Germline CDR1 is SGHNT and CDR2 is YYREEE (reference sequence).

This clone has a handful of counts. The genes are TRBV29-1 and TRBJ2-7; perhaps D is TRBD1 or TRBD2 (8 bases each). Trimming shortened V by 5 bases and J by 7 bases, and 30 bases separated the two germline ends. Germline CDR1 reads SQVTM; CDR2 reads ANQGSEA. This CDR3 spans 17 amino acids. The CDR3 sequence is CSVSDRVLNPSGREQYF. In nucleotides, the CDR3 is TGCAGCGTTTCGGACAGGGTCTTAAATCCCAGCGGGAGAGAGCAGTACTTC.

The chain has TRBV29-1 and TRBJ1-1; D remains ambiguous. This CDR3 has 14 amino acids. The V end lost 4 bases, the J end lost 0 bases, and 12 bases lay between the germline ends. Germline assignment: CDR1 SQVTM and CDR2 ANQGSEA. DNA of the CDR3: TGCAGCGTTGTGGAACAGTCGATGAACACTGAAGCTTTCTTT. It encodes CSVVEQSMNTEAFF.

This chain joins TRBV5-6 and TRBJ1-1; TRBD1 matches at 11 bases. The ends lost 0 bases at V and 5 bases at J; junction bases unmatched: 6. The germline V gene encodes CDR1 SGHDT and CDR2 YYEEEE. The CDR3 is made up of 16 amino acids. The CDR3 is CASSLGTGGARTEAFF. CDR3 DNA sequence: TGTGCCAGCAGCTTGGGGACAGGGGGCGCACGGACTGAAGCTTTCTTT. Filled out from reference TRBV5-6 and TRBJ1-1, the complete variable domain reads DAGVTQSPTHLIKTRGQQVTLRCSPKSGHDTVSWYQQALGQGPQFIFQYYEEEERQRGNFPDRFSGHQFPNYSSELNVNALLLGDSALYLCASSLGTGGARTEAFFGQGTRLTVV.

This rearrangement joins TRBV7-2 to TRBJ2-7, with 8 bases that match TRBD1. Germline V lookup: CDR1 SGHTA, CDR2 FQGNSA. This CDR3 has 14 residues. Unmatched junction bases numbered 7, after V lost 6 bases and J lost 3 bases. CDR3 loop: CASSTTGQGYEQYF. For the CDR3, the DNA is TGTGCCAGCAGTACTACCGGACAGGGCTACGAGCAGTACTTC.

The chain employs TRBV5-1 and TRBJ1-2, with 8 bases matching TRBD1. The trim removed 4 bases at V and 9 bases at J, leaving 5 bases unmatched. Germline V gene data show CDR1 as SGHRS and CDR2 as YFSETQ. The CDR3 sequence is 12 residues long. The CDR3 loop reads CASSVDRGSYTF. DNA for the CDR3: TGCGCCAGCAGCGTCGACAGGGGTAGCTACACCTTC. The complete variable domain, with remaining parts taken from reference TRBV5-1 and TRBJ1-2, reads KAGVTQTPRYLIKTRGQQVTLSCSPISGHRSVSWYQQTPGQGLQFLFEYFSETQRNKGNFPGRFSGRQFSNSRSEMNVSTLELGDSALYLCASSVDRGSYTFGSGTRLTVV.

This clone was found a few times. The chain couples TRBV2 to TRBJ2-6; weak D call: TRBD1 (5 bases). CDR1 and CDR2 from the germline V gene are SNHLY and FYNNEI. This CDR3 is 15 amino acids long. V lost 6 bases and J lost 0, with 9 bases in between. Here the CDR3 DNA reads TGTGCCAGCAGCCGCGACAGCTCTGGGGCCAACGTCCTGACTTTC. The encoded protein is CASSRDSSGANVLTF.